This passage covers 5 T cell receptor beta chains from one sample sequenced in a study of cytomegalovirus exposure and HLA in healthy donors. Primers for the PCR totalled 60 Vbeta and 13 Jbeta. The repertoire was sequenced with immunoSEQ multiplex PCR; TCRdb's copy has only in-frame clones and lacks some. Among under 75,000 clones, around 62% were seen once, and the ten largest hold about a sixth. The material sequenced was PBMCs. The receptors stem from a man aged 35-49 years in good health and CMV-seropositive.

A single count supports this clone. The chain uses TRBV6-5 and TRBJ2-7, with TRBD2 matching 9 bases. CDR3 length equals 16 residues. Germline CDR1 and CDR2: MNHEY and SVGAGI. J gave up 4 bases and V 4 bases, and 11 bases lay outside the gene matches. CDR3 coding DNA: TGTGCCAGCAGTTCCACTAGCGGGCTCTGGGGTTACGAGCAGTACTTC. As protein: CASSSTSGLWGYEQYF.

The chain carries TRBV5-4 and TRBJ2-7, with a weak D call TRBD1 (6 bases). The V gene lost 5 bases and the J gene lost 0 bases, with 21 bases spanning the gap. The CDR3 has 17 amino acids. Germline CDR1 and CDR2: SGHNT and YYREEE (reference sequence). The CDR3 protein is CASSYRHRAPPSYEQYF. The DNA of the CDR3 is TGTGCCAGCAGTTACCGCCACAGGGCCCCTCCCTCCTACGAGCAGTACTTC.

CDR3 protein: CASSSARTGGDYGYTF. In DNA, the CDR3 is TGTGCCAGCAGCTCCGCTAGGACAGGGGGTGACTATGGCTACACCTTC. The V and J genes are TRBV7-2 and TRBJ1-2, with 10 bases aligning to TRBD1. CDR3 length equals 16 residues. CDR1 and CDR2 (germline): SGHTA, FQGNSA. Unmatched junction bases numbered 8, after V lost 4 bases and J lost 3 bases.

This clone has only one observation. The V call is TRBV29-1, the J call TRBJ2-7; 12 positions match TRBD1. The better agreement between TRBJ2-5 and the DNA end casts doubt on the J call. The CDR3 is 15 residues long. Germline loops: CDR1 SQVTM, CDR2 ANQGSEA. DNA for the CDR3: TGCAGCGTTGAAACCCGGGACAGGGGGCCGGAGACCCAGTACTTC. As protein: CSVETRDRGPETQYF.

J is TRBJ2-1 and V is TRBV6-1, with 9 bases lining up with TRBD2. This CDR3 has 15 amino acids. V lost 6 bases, J lost 3 bases, and 6 bases stayed unmatched. From germline, CDR1 is MNHNS and CDR2 SASEGT. CDR3 sequence reads: CASRRLAADYNEQFF. As DNA, the CDR3 is TGTGCCAGCAGGAGACTAGCGGCGGACTACAATGAGCAGTTCTTC.